These T cell receptor beta chains were read from a single sample in a study of blood T cell repertoires in COVID-19. Sequenced by immunoSEQ multiplex PCR; TCRdb stores in-frame clones only, minus some. The sample has more than 75,000 clones; 88% are singletons. Source material: peripheral blood. Every receptor here comes from a woman aged 80 or over with active COVID-19. Both conserved end residues are trimmed from each CDR3.

cdr3_length	v_call	j_call	cdr3_aa
14	TRBV3-1/TRBV3-2	TRBJ2-3	ASSRTRGAYTDTQY
15	TRBV27	TRBJ2-1	ASSLGGLAGGANEQF
15	TRBV10-2	TRBJ1-6	ASLEPGTAFYNSPLH
16	TRBV2	TRBJ2-1	ASSEALGVQDRYNEQF
12	TRBV7-9	TRBJ2-5	ASRAGQGLQTQY
11	TRBV7-2	TRBJ2-7	ASSFGGVGEQY
12	TRBV29-1	TRBJ1-2	SVETGGFYYGYT
12	TRBV15	TRBJ2-5	ATSPGRGRETQY
12	TRBV7-9	TRBJ2-1	ASSFSNSYNEQF
10	TRBV7-9	TRBJ1-1	ASSIWLTEAF
15	TRBV3-1/TRBV3-2	TRBJ2-3	ASSQAPRAGGADTQY
12	TRBV20-1	TRBJ2-7	SASSSGRTDEQY
13	TRBV19	TRBJ2-1	ASSISRAGSRGQF
13	TRBV11-1	TRBJ1-1	ASSLLSTGATEAF
12	TRBV7-3	TRBJ2-2	ASRSGRNTGELF
12	TRBV7-2	TRBJ1-2	ASSTRQGARGYT
11	TRBV3-1/TRBV3-2	TRBJ2-7	ASSRTSFYEQY
16	TRBV19	TRBJ2-7	ASSLRSRGGTSAPEQY
11	TRBV5-1	TRBJ2-1	ASSLYSGNEQF
14	TRBV19	TRBJ1-5	ASSPPPQYSNQPQH
11	TRBV6-5	TRBJ2-1	ASSYSIGGEQF
12	TRBV4-1	TRBJ2-3	ASSQDLRTDTQY
13	TRBV7-9	TRBJ2-2	ASSSWDSNTGELF
14	TRBV10-3	TRBJ2-1	AISVGGLHSYNEQF
13	TRBV5-1	TRBJ1-1	ASSAGTGGNTEAF
14	TRBV6-6	TRBJ2-3	ASSIGTSGSTDTQY
13	TRBV18	TRBJ2-1	ASSPGTSDHNEQF
12	TRBV5-6	TRBJ1-2	ASSLGASGGGYT
15	TRBV28	TRBJ2-7	ASSLRVGQRVPREQY
13	TRBV10-3	TRBJ2-2	AISESGGLIGELF
17	TRBV19	TRBJ2-2	ASSGISGRQGPNTGELF
14	TRBV2	TRBJ2-2	ASSERGGRVTGELF
13	TRBV2	TRBJ1-1	ASSLLGPANTEAF
14	TRBV18	TRBJ2-3	ASSAGQSGFTDTQY
13	TRBV14	TRBJ2-5	ASSQGRDIQETQY
11	TRBV6-5	TRBJ1-5	ASRGGLDQPQH
13	TRBV10-3	TRBJ2-7	AISDLGTQGSEQY
16	TRBV10-3	TRBJ2-4	AISDDGLAGVAKNIQY
12	TRBV6-6	TRBJ2-7	ASSPRDRYYEQY
11	TRBV24-1	TRBJ2-5	ATSGGSGETQY
12	TRBV3-1/TRBV3-2	TRBJ2-7	ASSHPGPWVEQY
15	TRBV7-2	TRBJ2-1	ASSLPQRGSRYNEQF
13	TRBV18	TRBJ1-2	ASSPLQGEKYGYT
15	TRBV30	TRBJ2-3	AWRGRIAGRSTDTQY
10	TRBV7-2	TRBJ1-2	ASSIGGYGYT
12	TRBV11-1	TRBJ2-7	ASSPPGQDYEQY
12	TRBV27	TRBJ1-1	ASSPRDGITEAF
15	TRBV15	TRBJ2-1	ATSSHPRDYSYNEQF
13	TRBV10-3	TRBJ1-2	AIGRDRGHLDGYT
15	TRBV19	TRBJ1-2	ASSQFNRGMANYGYT
13	TRBV3-1/TRBV3-2	TRBJ2-7	ASSPQARRGYEQY
12	TRBV28	TRBJ2-1	ASSGTGGNNEQF
14	TRBV4-1	TRBJ1-2	ASSQAFHGQEDGYT